The 30 T cell receptor beta chains below come from one sample, sequenced in a study of blood T cell repertoires in COVID-19. Measured with immunoSEQ multiplex PCR; TCRdb has only the in-frame clones, and not every one. The table shows some 220,000 clones, with roughly 80% occurring only once. Sequenced material: peripheral blood. These receptors all stem from a woman aged 60-70 years who had recovered from COVID-19.

This clone was recorded once. The J gene is TRBJ2-7, the V gene TRBV6-5; a weak D match, TRBD2 (6 bases). Germline CDR1 reads MNHEY; CDR2 reads SVGAGI. V was pared by 7 bases and J by 2 bases, with 12 bases between. This CDR3 spans 13 amino acids. The CDR3 coding sequence is TGTGCCAGCACCCCGGGACTTACCTACGAGCAGTACTTC. Amino acids: CASTPGLTYEQYF.

The chain combines TRBV7-2 with TRBJ2-7, with D possibly TRBD1 on 6 matching bases. V lost 2 bases to trimming and J lost 4 bases, with 9 bases between them. The CDR3 extends over 13 amino acids. Germline values: CDR1 SGHTA, CDR2 FQGNSA. The CDR3: CASSLYTGYEQYF. As DNA, the CDR3 is TGTGCCAGCAGCTTATATACAGGGTACGAGCAGTACTTC. Looking up the rest from reference TRBV7-2 and TRBJ2-7 gives the full variable domain: GAGVSQSPSNKVTEKGKDVELRCDPISGHTALYWYRQSLGQGLEFLIYFQGNSAPDKSGLPSDRFSAERTGGSVSTLTIQRTQQEDSAVYLCASSLYTGYEQYFGPGTRLTVT.

The V gene is TRBV7-6, the J gene TRBJ1-2; 8 bases line up with TRBD1. This CDR3 is built from 15 residues. Germline V lookup: CDR1 SGHVS, CDR2 FNYEAQ. V lost 5 bases to trimming and J lost 5 bases; unmatched junction nucleotides: 10. DNA of the CDR3: TGTGCCAGCAGCCCAAGACAGGGGATATCGTATGGCTACACCTTC. Translating it yields CASSPRQGISYGYTF.

The chain has TRBV7-3 and TRBJ2-5, with 9 bases matching TRBD1. Germline trimming cut 3 bases from V and 4 bases from J; bases unmatched to any gene: 6. The CDR3 has 15 amino acids. Germline CDR1 reads SGHTA; CDR2 reads FQGTGA. The CDR3 protein is CASSLDRGIGETQYF. The CDR3 DNA is TGTGCCAGCAGCTTGGACAGGGGTATAGGAGAGACCCAGTACTTC.

This chain uses TRBV5-4 with TRBJ1-3, with a tentative D call TRBD1 (5 bases). The CDR3 contains 15 residues. Germline CDR1 is SGHNT and CDR2 is YYREEE (reference sequence). Trimming pared 4 bases from V and 0 bases from J, leaving 11 bases between. The CDR3 region has the DNA TGTGCCAGCAGCCGGGACTTAAACTCTGGAAACACCATATATTTT. This translates into CASSRDLNSGNTIYF.

The J gene is TRBJ1-2, the V gene TRBV30, with D possibly matching TRBD1 (6 bases). Trimming removed 3 bases from V and 8 bases from J, with 16 bases in between. Germline lookup yields CDR1 GTSNPN and CDR2 SVGIG (reference sequence). The CDR3 spans 13 residues. CDR3 coding DNA: TGTGCCTGGAGCCAGGGGTTTGCGCGGGGCTACACCTTC. Protein sequence: CAWSQGFARGYTF.

The rearrangement joins TRBV6-5 to TRBJ2-1, with D possibly TRBD1 on 5 matching bases. Trimming shortened V by 7 bases and J by 10 bases, and 17 bases separated the two germline ends. The CDR3 is made up of 13 amino acids. Germline V gives CDR1 MNHEY, CDR2 SVGAGI. CDR3 DNA sequence: TGTGCCAGCATCCAGGGTTTTGTCGGCGAGCAGTTCTTC. Protein product: CASIQGFVGEQFF.

This chain connects TRBV30 to TRBJ2-7; 8 nucleotides match TRBD1. V lost 5 bases and J lost 6; bases outside the gene matches: 9. Looked up from germline, CDR1 is GTSNPN and CDR2 is SVGIG (reference sequence). The CDR3 extends over 13 amino acids. CDR3 in amino acids: CAWEQGGRGEQYF. The CDR3 DNA follows: TGTGCCTGGGAACAGGGGGGTAGGGGCGAGCAGTACTTC.

The V call is TRBV18, the J call TRBJ2-1; a weak D match, TRBD2 (6 bases). V was trimmed by 2 bases and J by 6 bases, leaving 14 bases between them. The CDR3 contains 15 residues. Germline CDR1 reads KGHSH; CDR2 reads LQKENI. The CDR3 loop reads CASSPTNYGGNEQFF. CDR3 in DNA: TGTGCCAGCTCACCAACCAACTACGGGGGCAATGAGCAGTTCTTC. Variable domain in full (rest from reference TRBV18 and TRBJ2-1): NAGVMQNPRHLVRRRGQEARLRCSPMKGHSHVYWYRQLPEEGLKFMVYLQKENIIDESGMPKERFSAEFPKEGPSILRIQQVVRGDSAAYFCASSPTNYGGNEQFFGPGTRLTVL.

This clone was counted a single time. The rearrangement joins TRBV7-8 to TRBJ2-7; D gene unclear. V lost 5 bases and J 3 bases, leaving 5 bases between the germline ends. The CDR3 has 11 amino acids. Germline values: CDR1 SGHVS, CDR2 FQNEAQ. The CDR3 DNA sequence: TGTGCCAGCAGCCTTAGCTACGAGCAGTACTTC. This gives the protein CASSLSYEQYF.

The V gene is TRBV4-1, the J gene TRBJ1-4; 9 nucleotides align to TRBD1. J lost 8 bases, V lost 0 bases, and 7 bases had no gene match. Germline values: CDR1 MGHRA, CDR2 YSYEKL. CDR3 length: 16 residues. The CDR3 reads CASSQDPGTGNEKLFF. In nucleotides, the CDR3 is TGCGCCAGCAGCCAAGACCCCGGGACAGGGAACGAAAAACTGTTTTTT.

This clone has only one observation. The chain is built from TRBV13 and TRBJ1-2; D may be TRBD1 (5 bases). CDR1 is PRHDT and CDR2 is FYEKMQ in the germline V gene (reference sequence). The length of the CDR3 is 15 residues. V lost 0 bases and J lost 5, with 13 bases in between. CDR3 loop: CASSLGVGGDYGYTF. The CDR3 DNA is TGTGCCAGCAGCTTAGGGGTTGGAGGGGATTATGGCTACACCTTC.

V is TRBV7-2 and J is TRBJ1-2, with a weak D call TRBD1 (6 bases). The CDR3 is made up of 16 amino acids. Trimming cost V 4 bases and J 3 bases, with 18 bases left between them. CDR1 SGHTA and CDR2 FQGNSA come from the germline V gene. CDR3 nucleotides: TGTGCCAGCAGCTCAATTTTTTTGGGGGCGGACTATGGCTACACCTTC. It is translated as CASSSIFLGADYGYTF. The whole variable domain, remainder taken from reference TRBV7-2 and TRBJ1-2, is GAGVSQSPSNKVTEKGKDVELRCDPISGHTALYWYRQSLGQGLEFLIYFQGNSAPDKSGLPSDRFSAERTGGSVSTLTIQRTQQEDSAVYLCASSSIFLGADYGYTFGSGTRLTVV.

This clone was seen just once. The rearrangement uses TRBV7-9 and TRBJ1-2, with 7 bases lining up with TRBD1. J lost 3 bases, V lost 6 bases, and 10 bases had no gene match. The length of the CDR3 is 15 residues. The germline gives CDR1 SEHNR, CDR2 FQNEAQ (reference sequence). CDR3 bases: TGTGCCAGCAGTCCTGGACAGGTAGTCTACTATGGCTACACCTTC. Encoded protein: CASSPGQVVYYGYTF.

The chain recombines TRBV6-5 with TRBJ1-2; D gene ambiguous. CDR1 MNHEY and CDR2 SVGAGI come from the germline V gene. The ends were cut back, 4 bases at V and 8 bases at J, with 11 bases in the middle. The CDR3 sequence is 12 residues long. The CDR3 nucleotides read TGTGCCAGCAGTTTCTCCGGTATGGGCTACACCTTC. This encodes CASSFSGMGYTF.

The chain's CDR3 is CSVEGPGQPDNEQFF. The CDR3, as DNA: TGCAGCGTTGAAGGGCCGGGACAGCCAGACAATGAGCAGTTCTTC. The chain couples TRBV29-1 to TRBJ2-1; TRBD1 matches at 7 bases. Trimming at V came to 1 base and at J to 5 bases, leaving 8 bases not matched to a gene. This CDR3 is 15 amino acids long. Germline CDR1 reads SQVTM; CDR2 reads ANQGSEA.

This chain joins TRBV24-1 and TRBJ1-6, with 8 nucleotides matching TRBD1. V was pared by 0 bases and J by 6 bases, with 3 bases of the junction left unmatched. The CDR3 consists of 16 residues. The germline CDR1 and CDR2 sequences are KGHDR and SFDVKD. CDR3 sequence reads: CATSDLGQGANSPLHF. The DNA of the CDR3 is TGTGCCACCAGTGATTTGGGGCAGGGGGCTAATTCACCCCTCCACTTT.

The CDR3 here is CASSLSTGQLNTEAFF. The CDR3 DNA follows: TGTGCCAGCTCACTGTCGACTGGACAGCTGAACACTGAAGCTTTCTTT. The rearrangement joins TRBV18 to TRBJ1-1; maybe TRBD1 (6 bases). V dropped 4 bases and J dropped 0 bases, with 15 bases sitting between them. Germline V gene sequence: CDR1 KGHSH, CDR2 LQKENI. The CDR3 contains 16 residues.

This rearrangement joins TRBV10-3 to TRBJ2-1, with D hard to call. In germline, CDR1 is ENHRY, CDR2 SYGVKD. V dropped 7 bases and J dropped 0 bases, with 16 bases sitting between them. This CDR3 is 16 amino acids long. CDR3 protein: CAITSSTFGSYNEQFF. CDR3 nucleotides: TGTGCCATCACGTCCTCGACTTTCGGCTCCTACAATGAGCAGTTCTTC.

The V call is TRBV25-1, the J call TRBJ2-5; D call uncertain. V was clipped by 2 bases and J by 5 bases, with 6 bases between them. CDR3 length: 12 residues. Germline-derived CDR1 and CDR2 are MGHDK and SYGVNS. The CDR3 DNA is TGTGCCAGCAGTGAACAGGCGGAGACCCAGTACTTC. Protein: CASSEQAETQYF.

V is TRBV28 and J is TRBJ2-7, with a possible D match to TRBD1 (5 bases). V lost 4 bases to trimming and J lost 5 bases, with 15 bases between them. The CDR3 is 14 amino acids. CDR1 is MDHEN and CDR2 is SYDVKM in the germline V gene. In DNA form, the CDR3 reads TGTGCCAGCAGTTCTATAGGGGCACTCCACGAGCAGTACTTC. Translation: CASSSIGALHEQYF.

In nucleotides, the CDR3 is TGTGCCTCGAGCCCGCAGGGTTCGAGTACTGAAGCTTTCTTT. It encodes CASSPQGSSTEAFF. V is TRBV2 and J is TRBJ1-1; tentative D call: TRBD1 (5 bases). Looked up from germline, CDR1 is SNHLY and CDR2 is FYNNEI. The CDR3 loop spans 14 amino acids. V was clipped by 11 bases and J by 5 bases, with 21 bases between them.

J is TRBJ1-5 and V is TRBV10-3; TRBD1 matches 7 bases. J was trimmed by 4 bases and V by 0 bases; bases with no gene match: 9. The germline CDR1 and CDR2 sequences are ENHRY and SYGVKD. The CDR3 extends over 17 amino acids. As DNA, the CDR3 is TGTGCCATCAGTGAGTCTGCGGTACAGGGGCAAAATCAGCCCCAGCATTTT. As protein: CAISESAVQGQNQPQHF.

This chain's CDR3 is CASSEREAGANVLTF. In DNA form, the CDR3 reads TGTGCCAGCAGTGAAAGGGAGGCTGGGGCCAACGTCCTGACTTTC. This chain links TRBV2 with TRBJ2-6, with D tentatively TRBD2 (6 bases). Looked up from germline, CDR1 is SNHLY and CDR2 is FYNNEI. V lost 2 bases and J 2 bases, leaving 7 bases between the germline ends. The CDR3 contains 15 residues.

The CDR3 bases are TGTGCCAGCTCCCGGGACAGGGCCGGAACATCGGAAAAACTGTTTTTT. Translating gives CASSRDRAGTSEKLFF. The chain has TRBV19 and TRBJ1-4, with 9 bases that match TRBD1. From germline, CDR1 is LNHDA and CDR2 SQIVND (reference sequence). Trimming at V came to 9 bases and at J to 8 bases, leaving 16 bases not matched to a gene. The CDR3 totals 16 residues.

The V gene is TRBV11-2, the J gene TRBJ1-1; no clear D. In germline, CDR1 is SGHAT, CDR2 FQNNGV. The CDR3 extends over 17 amino acids. V lost 4 bases to trimming and J lost 1 base, with 19 bases between them. The CDR3 DNA is TGTGCCAGCAGCTCCGCGCCCCTAAAACAGCAGAACACTGAAGCTTTCTTT. Protein: CASSSAPLKQQNTEAFF. Full variable domain (missing parts from reference TRBV11-2 and TRBJ1-1): EAGVAQSPRYKIIEKRQSVAFWCNPISGHATLYWYQQILGQGPKLLIQFQNNGVVDDSQLPKDRFSAERLKGVDSTLKIQPAKLEDSAVYLCASSSAPLKQQNTEAFFGQGTRLTVV.

The J gene is TRBJ2-7, the V gene TRBV2, with 8 bases identical to TRBD1. Germline V gives CDR1 SNHLY, CDR2 FYNNEI. This CDR3 contains 14 residues. V was clipped by 5 bases and J by 2 bases; unmatched bases: 5. The CDR3 reads CASSRQGRAYEQYF. DNA for the CDR3: TGTGCCAGCAGTCGACAGGGGCGAGCCTACGAGCAGTACTTC. Based on the CDR3 plus reference TRBV2 and TRBJ2-7, the full variable domain is EPEVTQTPSHQVTQMGQEVILRCVPISNHLYFYWYRQILGQKVEFLVSFYNNEISEKSEIFDDQFSVERPDGSNFTLKIRSTKLEDSAMYFCASSRQGRAYEQYFGPGTRLTVT.

This chain joins TRBV30 and TRBJ2-7; 7 bases match TRBD1. Trimming cost V 6 bases and J 4 bases; bases outside gene matches: 9. CDR1 GTSNPN and CDR2 SVGIG come from the germline V gene (reference sequence). This CDR3 is 13 amino acids long. The CDR3 loop is CACQGQAEYEQYF. CDR3 bases: TGTGCCTGCCAAGGACAGGCAGAGTACGAGCAGTACTTC. The variable domain in full, completed from reference TRBV30 and TRBJ2-7, reads SQTIHQWPATLVQPVGSPLSLECTVEGTSNPNLYWYRQAAGRGLQLLFYSVGIGQISSEVPQNLSASRPQDRQFILSSKKLLLSDSGFYLCACQGQAEYEQYFGPGTRLTVT.

The chain couples TRBV6-5 to TRBJ1-2; 8 nucleotides match TRBD1. This CDR3 spans 14 amino acids. Unmatched junction bases numbered 11, after V lost 6 bases and J lost 8 bases. Germline values: CDR1 MNHEY, CDR2 SVGAGI. The CDR3 reads CASRWRTGRQGYTF. For the CDR3, the DNA is TGTGCCAGCAGGTGGAGGACAGGGCGACAAGGCTACACCTTC.

The rearrangement links TRBV5-1 to TRBJ1-1, with D possibly being TRBD1 (6 bases). The CDR3 spans 14 residues. The germline CDR1 and CDR2 sequences are SGHRS and YFSETQ. V dropped 4 bases and J dropped 0 bases, with 10 bases sitting between them. DNA for the CDR3: TGCGCCAGCAGCGACGGGGACATGAACACTGAAGCTTTCTTT. Its protein product is CASSDGDMNTEAFF.